Here is one T cell receptor beta chain with its context. Its antigen is as yet unknown. These data are taken from a study of cytomegalovirus exposure and HLA in healthy donors. The study, taken as a whole, reports: Per published reports, the classifier diagnosed cytomegalovirus status with high specificity and sensitivity.

Trimming removed 0 bases at V and 0 bases at J, with 12 bases between. Germline V gene lookup returns CDR1 LGHNA and CDR2 YSLEER. CDR3 length: 17 residues. PCR employed 60 Vbeta and 13 Jbeta primers. TCRdb's copy holds only in-frame clones and misses some; the assay was immunoSEQ multiplex PCR. The repertoire holds 200,000 to 300,000 clones, about four fifths seen once, with more than 1.5% in the top ten. This sequence joins TRBV4-3 and TRBJ2-1; tentatively, D is TRBD2 (5 bases). The TCR sequence derives from a woman in her 40s in good health and CMV-seropositive. Sequencing was done on a sample of PBMCs. CDR3: CASSQELASSSYNEQFF. The DNA of the CDR3 is TGCGCCAGCAGCCAAGAATTAGCGTCCAGCTCCTACAATGAGCAGTTCTTC.